Given below is one TCR beta chain in context. Its antigen remains unidentified. The data belong to a study of monozygotic twins with inflammatory bowel disease. Study observations and caveats: The sharing of clonotypes with others was lower in IBD patients than in healthy twins, especially with disease activity.

The CDR3 covers 14 residues. Per germline, CDR1 LNHDA and CDR2 SQIVND (reference sequence). With eight separate reactions per sample, the authors made cDNA. Incorporation of UMIs carrying a 6-nucleotide sample barcode was performed by template switching. Nested PCRs of approximately 16 and 9 cycles, two in total, were run on TCRalpha and TCRbeta cDNA. With the 5' RACE reads reprocessed, TCRdb shows one record per CDR3 protein and no DNA. This table holds around 410,000 distinct CDR3 sequences. This TCR derives from a human donor with ulcerative colitis or Crohn's disease, or a healthy co-twin of an affected twin (not recorded which). Source material: blood. The chain uses TRBV19 and TRBJ2-2; TCRdb's D call of TRBD1 is untestable without DNA. The CDR3 loop reads CASSIGGVAGELFF.